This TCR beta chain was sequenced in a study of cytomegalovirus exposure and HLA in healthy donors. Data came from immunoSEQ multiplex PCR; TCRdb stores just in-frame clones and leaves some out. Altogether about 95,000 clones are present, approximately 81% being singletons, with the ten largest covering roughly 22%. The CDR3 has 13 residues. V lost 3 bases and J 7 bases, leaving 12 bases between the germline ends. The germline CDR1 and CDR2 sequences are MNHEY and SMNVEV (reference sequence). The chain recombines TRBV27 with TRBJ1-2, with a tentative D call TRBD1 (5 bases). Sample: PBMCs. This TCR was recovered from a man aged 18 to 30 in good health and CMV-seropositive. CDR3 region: CASSLGPGGGYTF. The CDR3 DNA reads TGTGCCAGCAGTTTGGGCCCGGGGGGTGGCTACACCTTC.